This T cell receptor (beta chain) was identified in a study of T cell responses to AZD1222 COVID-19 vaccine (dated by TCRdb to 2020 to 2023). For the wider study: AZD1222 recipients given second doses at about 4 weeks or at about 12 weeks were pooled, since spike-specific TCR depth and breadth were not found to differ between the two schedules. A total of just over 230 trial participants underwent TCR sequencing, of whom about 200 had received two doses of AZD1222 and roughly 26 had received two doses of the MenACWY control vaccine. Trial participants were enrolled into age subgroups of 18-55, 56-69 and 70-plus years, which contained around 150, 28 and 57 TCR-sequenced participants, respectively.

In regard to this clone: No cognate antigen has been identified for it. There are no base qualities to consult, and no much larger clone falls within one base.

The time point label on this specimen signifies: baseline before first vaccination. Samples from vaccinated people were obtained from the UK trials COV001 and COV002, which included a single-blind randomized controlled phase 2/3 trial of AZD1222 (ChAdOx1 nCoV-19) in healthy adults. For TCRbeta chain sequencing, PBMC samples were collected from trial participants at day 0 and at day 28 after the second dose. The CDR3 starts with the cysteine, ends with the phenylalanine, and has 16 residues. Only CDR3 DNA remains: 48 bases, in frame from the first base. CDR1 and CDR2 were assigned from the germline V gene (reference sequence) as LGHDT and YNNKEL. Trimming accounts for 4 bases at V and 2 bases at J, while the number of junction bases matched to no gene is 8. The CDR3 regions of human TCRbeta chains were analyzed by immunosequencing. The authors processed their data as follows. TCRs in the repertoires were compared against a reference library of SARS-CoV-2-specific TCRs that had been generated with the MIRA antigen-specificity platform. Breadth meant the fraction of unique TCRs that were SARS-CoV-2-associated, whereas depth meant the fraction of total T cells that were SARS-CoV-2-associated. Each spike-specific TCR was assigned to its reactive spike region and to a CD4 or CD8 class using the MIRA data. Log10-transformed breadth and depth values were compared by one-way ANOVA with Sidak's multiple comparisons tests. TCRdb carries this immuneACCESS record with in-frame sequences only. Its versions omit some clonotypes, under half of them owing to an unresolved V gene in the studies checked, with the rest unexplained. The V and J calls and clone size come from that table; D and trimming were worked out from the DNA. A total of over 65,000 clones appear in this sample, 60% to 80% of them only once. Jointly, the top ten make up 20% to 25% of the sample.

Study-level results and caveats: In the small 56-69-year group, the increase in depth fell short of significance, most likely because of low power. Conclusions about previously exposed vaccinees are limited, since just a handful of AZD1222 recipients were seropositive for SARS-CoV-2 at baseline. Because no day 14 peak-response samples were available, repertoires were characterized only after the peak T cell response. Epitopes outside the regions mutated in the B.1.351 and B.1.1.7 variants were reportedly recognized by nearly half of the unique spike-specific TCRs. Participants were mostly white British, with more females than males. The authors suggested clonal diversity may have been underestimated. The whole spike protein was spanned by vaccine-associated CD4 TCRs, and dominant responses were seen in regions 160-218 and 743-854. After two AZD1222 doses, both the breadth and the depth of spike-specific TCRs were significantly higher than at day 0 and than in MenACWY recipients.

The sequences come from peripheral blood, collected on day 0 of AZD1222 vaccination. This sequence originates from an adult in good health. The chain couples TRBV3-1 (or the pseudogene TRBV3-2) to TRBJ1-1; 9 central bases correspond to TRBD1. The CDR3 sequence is CASSPGQGRGNTEAFF. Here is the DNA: TGTGCCAGCAGCCCTGGACAGGGGAGGGGAAACACTGAAGCTTTCTTT.